What follows are 5 T cell receptor beta chains derived from one specimen sequenced in a study of regulatory T cells in long-lasting Graves disease. Regarding time point: newly diagnosed GD, antithyroid drugs for less than 3 months. Following extraction of RNA from PBMCs, that RNA was used to make the TCR library. To make TCR beta libraries, researchers used iRepertoire HTBI primers and Arm-PCR of CDR3 regions. A single record per CDR3 protein comes from TCRdb applying MiXCR to the multiplex PCR reads. Here the sample spans over 500,000 distinct CDR3 sequences, about 15% being singletons. Another study also made use of these data, one on T cells in Graves' hyperthyroidism and ophthalmopathy.

Sequencing was performed on peripheral blood mononuclear cells (PBMCs), taken at new diagnosis, from a patient treated with antithyroid drugs. Receptor source: a young man with Graves disease.

This clonotype was observed many times. This chain uses TRBV7-9 with TRBJ2-7; 7 bases are a match to TRBD1. CDR3 length: 15 residues. The trim removed 4 bases at V and 4 bases at J, leaving 10 bases unmatched. CDR1 is SEHNR and CDR2 is FQNEAQ in the germline V gene (reference sequence). Here the CDR3 DNA reads TGTGCCAGCAGCTCTTACGGGACAGCTTCATACGAGCAGTACTTC. Protein: CASSSYGTASYEQYF.

The chain has TRBV20-1 and TRBJ1-2; a possible D gene is TRBD1 (5 bases). Germline loops: CDR1 DFQATT, CDR2 SNEGSKA (reference sequence). This CDR3 has 13 residues. V lost 0 bases and J 5 bases, leaving 10 bases between the germline ends. CDR3 bases: TGCAGTGCTAGAGATGGGGGGTCATATGGCTACACCTTC. Amino acids: CSARDGGSYGYTF.

This clonotype was picked up many times. The J gene is TRBJ2-1, the V gene TRBV6-5; 9 nucleotides agree with TRBD2. V shed 2 bases and J 6 bases; nucleotides not matched to a gene: 5. CDR1 and CDR2 from the germline V gene are MNHEY and SVGAGI. The CDR3 spans 15 residues. The DNA for the CDR3 is TGTGCCAGCAGTTACGTAGCGGGAGCCCGCAATGAGCAGTTCTTC. It encodes CASSYVAGARNEQFF.

This clonotype has at least ten counts. The V and J genes are TRBV7-9 and TRBJ1-1, with 9 positions matching TRBD1. CDR3 length equals 14 residues. J was trimmed by 3 bases and V by 5 bases; bases with no gene match: 4. The germline gives CDR1 SEHNR, CDR2 FQNEAQ (reference sequence). As DNA, the CDR3 is TGTGCCAGCAGCGAGGGACAGGGTGACACTGAAGCTTTCTTT. Translation gives CASSEGQGDTEAFF.

At least ten counts were recorded for this clonotype. V and J are TRBV27 and TRBJ2-5; no clear D. Germline-derived CDR1 and CDR2 are MNHEY and SMNVEV (reference sequence). With 1 base removed from V and 1 base from J, the gap between germline ends came to 7 bases. The CDR3 spans 14 residues. The CDR3 region has the DNA TGTGCCAGCAGTTTATATGGTGCCCAAGAGACCCAGTACTTC. Translation gives CASSLYGAQETQYF.